These 16 T cell receptor beta chains originate from one sample sequenced in a study of blood T cells in healthy people across ages. Using a J-beta primer mix together with a sample-barcoded 5' primer, a second PCR was run for about 6 to 11 cycles. TCRdb analysed the 5' RACE reads with MiXCR anew, one entry per CDR3 protein. The profile shows roughly 1,500,000 distinct CDR3 sequences, around 36% of them singletons. Input material: blood. The receptors were gathered from a woman in her twenties or thirties in good health.

J is TRBJ2-5 and V is TRBV30, with D possibly being TRBD1 or TRBD2 (5 bases each). The germline CDR1 and CDR2 sequences are GTSNPN and SVGIG (reference sequence). The CDR3 contains 13 residues. V lost 5 bases to trimming and J lost 5 bases, with 15 bases between them. The CDR3 DNA is TGTGCCTGGGGGGACCCGCGCAGGGAGACCCAGTACTTC. Residues: CAWGDPRRETQYF.

This clonotype appeared a few times. The chain joins TRBV5-5 to TRBJ1-2; 10 bases line up with TRBD1. CDR1 and CDR2 from the germline V gene are SGHKS and YYEKEE (reference sequence). This CDR3 comprises 13 residues. The junction had 4 bases not matched to a gene; V was cut back by 3 bases and J by 8 bases. CDR3 loop: CASSSGQGSGYTF. CDR3 sequence (DNA): TGTGCCAGCAGCTCGGGACAGGGGAGCGGCTACACCTTC.

J is TRBJ2-7 and V is TRBV20-1; perhaps TRBD1 as D (6 bases). Germline values: CDR1 DFQATT, CDR2 SNEGSKA (reference sequence). The CDR3 is made up of 14 amino acids. The V and J ends lost 6 bases and 2 bases respectively, with 17 bases between them. The CDR3 is CSARRTDHPYEQYF. CDR3 in DNA: TGCAGTGCCAGACGGACAGACCATCCCTACGAGCAGTACTTC.

This clonotype has more than one count but fewer than ten. The rearrangement uses TRBV29-1 and TRBJ1-4; D is perhaps TRBD1 (6 bases). The CDR3 runs to 12 residues. V shed 6 bases and J shed 4 bases, with 9 bases lying between them. From germline, CDR1 is SQVTM and CDR2 ANQGSEA. CDR3 sequence (DNA): TGCAGCGTGGGGGCGAATAATGAAAAACTGTTTTTT. As protein: CSVGANNEKLFF.

V gene TRBV6-2 or TRBV6-3 combines with J gene TRBJ2-3; 16 bases agree with TRBD2. The CDR3 length is 21 residues. CDR1 and CDR2 from the germline V gene are MNHEY and SVGEGT. V dropped 5 bases and J dropped 1; count of bases not matched to a gene: 15. The CDR3 DNA follows: TGTGCCAGCAGTGGACCACCGGGACTAGCGGGGGGGCCTCTCCGCACAGATACGCAGTATTTT. It yields the protein CASSGPPGLAGGPLRTDTQYF.

This clonotype was counted between two and nine times. The chain has TRBV4-1 and TRBJ1-2, with a tentative D call TRBD1 (5 bases). The CDR3 extends over 15 amino acids. The germline V and J ends were trimmed by 1 base and 8 bases, with 17 bases remaining between them. Per the germline V gene, CDR1 is MGHRA and CDR2 is YSYEKL. CDR3 coding DNA: TGCGCCAGCAGCCAAGGTTCCCAGGGTCAGGGCGGCTACACCTTC. Its translation: CASSQGSQGQGGYTF.

In this sample, this clonotype turned up a few times. This chain joins TRBV28 and TRBJ2-1; a weak D match, TRBD1 (6 bases). Trimming pared 3 bases from V and 5 bases from J, leaving 14 bases between. The germline V gene encodes CDR1 MDHEN and CDR2 SYDVKM. The CDR3 is 15 residues long. For the CDR3, the DNA is TGTGCCAGCAGTTTTTCAGGGGCCGGTCACAATGAGCAGTTCTTC. Protein product: CASSFSGAGHNEQFF.

The chain combines TRBV28 with TRBJ2-7, with 7 bases fitting TRBD1. The CDR3 has 13 residues. J was trimmed by 0 bases and V by 7 bases; bases with no gene match: 3. The germline V gene encodes CDR1 MDHEN and CDR2 SYDVKM. The CDR3 sequence is CASKGQSSYEQYF. The DNA for the CDR3 is TGTGCCAGCAAGGGACAGAGCTCCTACGAGCAGTACTTC.

The V call is TRBV6-1, the J call TRBJ2-7; D is perhaps TRBD1 (6 bases). The CDR3 is 14 amino acids. Germline V gives CDR1 MNHNS, CDR2 SASEGT. V was trimmed by 3 bases and J by 12 bases, leaving 21 bases between them. CDR3: CASSDGGTGSNAYF. The CDR3 bases are TGTGCCAGCAGTGATGGGGGCACAGGGTCTAATGCGTACTTC.

This clonotype was observed a few times. The chain employs TRBV6-2 or TRBV6-3 and TRBJ2-7; maybe TRBD2 (6 bases). Germline-derived CDR1 and CDR2 are MNHEY and SVGEGT. This CDR3 comprises 12 residues. Trimming stripped 7 bases from V and 6 bases from J, with 13 bases between. The CDR3 nucleotides read TGTGCCAGCACCCCTGCGGGGCTCGAGCAGTACTTC. It yields the protein CASTPAGLEQYF.

This rearrangement joins TRBV20-1 to TRBJ2-1, with 9 bases matching TRBD1. Germline V gene sequence: CDR1 DFQATT, CDR2 SNEGSKA (reference sequence). The CDR3 has 16 amino acids. Trimming removed 6 bases from V and 6 bases from J; junction bases left unmatched: 15. CDR3 region: CSASSPQGALGNEQFF. As DNA, the CDR3 is TGCAGTGCCAGCTCCCCACAGGGGGCCTTGGGCAATGAGCAGTTCTTC.

This chain uses TRBV20-1 with TRBJ2-3, with 8 nucleotides matching TRBD2. The CDR3 is 13 residues long. The V segment lost 6 bases and the J segment 5 bases; nucleotides outside the gene matches: 7. CDR1 is DFQATT and CDR2 is SNEGSKA in the germline V gene (reference sequence). CDR3 nucleotide sequence: TGCAGTGCCGGGGGGGGAGTCCAAGATACGCAGTATTTT. Its protein is CSAGGGVQDTQYF.

This sequence joins TRBV10-3 and TRBJ2-7, with 13 bases that match TRBD2. CDR3 length: 16 amino acids. CDR1 and CDR2 from the germline V gene are ENHRY and SYGVKD. The V and J ends lost 3 bases and 6 bases, in that order; junction bases with no gene match: 8. The CDR3 DNA follows: TGTGCCATCAGTGACCCTACTAGCGGGAGGGCAAGCGAGCAGTACTTC. Its protein is CAISDPTSGRASEQYF.

This clonotype was seen only a few times. An end of the junction differs from the germline gene, which may be a read error. This chain joins TRBV7-9 and TRBJ1-4; 10 nucleotides match TRBD1. This CDR3 has 14 residues. Germline lookup yields CDR1 SEHNR and CDR2 FQNEAQ (reference sequence). The CDR3 spells CASSPQDRGERLFF. CDR3 nucleotide sequence: TGTGCCAGCAGCCCCCAGGACAGGGGGGAAAGACTGTTTTTT.

This clonotype was recorded once. The chain has TRBV5-1 and TRBJ2-3; the D gene is possibly TRBD1 (5 bases). The germline gives CDR1 SGHRS, CDR2 YFSETQ. The CDR3 sequence is 15 residues long. Trimming removed 2 bases from V and 4 bases from J, with 14 bases in between. The CDR3 nucleotides are TGCGCCAGCAGCTTTGGGGCCCTCGGCGCAGATACGCAGTATTTT. Protein sequence: CASSFGALGADTQYF.

In its sample, this clonotype was seen many times. CDR3 sequence (DNA): TGCAGTGCTAGAGATTATTACGGGTACAATGAGCAGTTCTTC. The encoded protein is CSARDYYGYNEQFF. The chain links TRBV20-1 to TRBJ2-1; D gene unclear. Germline values: CDR1 DFQATT, CDR2 SNEGSKA (reference sequence). V lost 0 bases and J lost 4, with 10 bases in between. The CDR3 contains 14 residues.